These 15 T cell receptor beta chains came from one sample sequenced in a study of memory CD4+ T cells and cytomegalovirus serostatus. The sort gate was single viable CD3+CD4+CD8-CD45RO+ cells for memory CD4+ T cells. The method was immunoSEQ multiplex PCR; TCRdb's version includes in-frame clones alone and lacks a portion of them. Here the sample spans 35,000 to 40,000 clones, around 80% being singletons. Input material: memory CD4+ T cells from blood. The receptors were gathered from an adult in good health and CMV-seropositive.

The CDR3, as DNA: TGTGCCAGCAGTTTAGTATCCCTCAGGGAGCAGTTCTTC. It encodes CASSLVSLREQFF. The V and J genes are TRBV28 and TRBJ2-1; no clear D gene. Trimming removed 2 bases from V and 10 bases from J, with 12 bases in between. This CDR3 has 13 residues. Germline lookup yields CDR1 MDHEN and CDR2 SYDVKM.

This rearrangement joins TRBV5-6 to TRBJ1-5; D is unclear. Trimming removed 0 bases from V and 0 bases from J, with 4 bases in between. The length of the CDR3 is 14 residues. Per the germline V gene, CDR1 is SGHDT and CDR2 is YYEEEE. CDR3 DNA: TGTGCCAGCAGCTTGGGGATTAGCAATCAGCCCCAGCATTTT. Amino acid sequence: CASSLGISNQPQHF.

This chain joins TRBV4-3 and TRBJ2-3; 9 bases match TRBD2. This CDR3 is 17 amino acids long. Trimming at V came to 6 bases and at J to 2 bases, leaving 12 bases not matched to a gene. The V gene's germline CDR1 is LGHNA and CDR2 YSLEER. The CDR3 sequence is CASRPYLSGGNTDTQYF. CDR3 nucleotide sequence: TGCGCCAGCAGGCCGTATCTTAGCGGGGGAAACACAGATACGCAGTATTTT.

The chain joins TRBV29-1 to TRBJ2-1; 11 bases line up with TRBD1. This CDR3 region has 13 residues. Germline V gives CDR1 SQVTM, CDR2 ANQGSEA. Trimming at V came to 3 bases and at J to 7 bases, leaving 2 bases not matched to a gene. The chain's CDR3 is CSVERDRGNEQFF. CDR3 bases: TGCAGCGTTGAGCGGGACAGGGGGAATGAGCAGTTCTTC.

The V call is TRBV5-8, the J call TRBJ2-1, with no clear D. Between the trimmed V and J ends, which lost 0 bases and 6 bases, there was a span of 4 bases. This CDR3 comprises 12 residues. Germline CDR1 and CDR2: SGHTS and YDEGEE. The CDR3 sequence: CASSLDGNEQFF. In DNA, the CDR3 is TGTGCCAGCAGCTTGGATGGCAATGAGCAGTTCTTC.

Here the CDR3 reads CASSTGYEQYF. CDR3 DNA sequence: TGTGCCAGCAGCACAGGGTACGAGCAGTACTTC. This chain uses TRBV5-6 with TRBJ2-7; tentatively, D is TRBD1 (6 bases). CDR3 length: 11 amino acids. Germline-derived CDR1 and CDR2 are SGHDT and YYEEEE. V was pared by 4 bases and J by 4 bases, with 6 bases between.

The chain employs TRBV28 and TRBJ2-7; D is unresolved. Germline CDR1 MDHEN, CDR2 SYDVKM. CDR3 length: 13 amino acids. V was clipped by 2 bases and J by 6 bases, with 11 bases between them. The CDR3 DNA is TGTGCCAGCAGTTTAGCCCCAAGGAGCGAGCAGTACTTC. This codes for CASSLAPRSEQYF.

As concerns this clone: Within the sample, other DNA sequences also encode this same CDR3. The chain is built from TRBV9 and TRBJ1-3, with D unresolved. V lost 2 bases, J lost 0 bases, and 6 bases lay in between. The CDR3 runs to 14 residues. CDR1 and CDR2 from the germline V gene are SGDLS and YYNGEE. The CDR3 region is CASSVQSSGNTIYF. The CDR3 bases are TGTGCCAGCAGCGTGCAGAGCTCTGGAAACACCATATATTTT. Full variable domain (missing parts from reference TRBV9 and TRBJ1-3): DSGVTQTPKHLITATGQRVTLRCSPRSGDLSVYWYQQSLDQGLQFLIQYYNGEERAKGNILERFSAQQFPDLHSELNLSSLELGDSALYFCASSVQSSGNTIYFGEGSWLTVV.

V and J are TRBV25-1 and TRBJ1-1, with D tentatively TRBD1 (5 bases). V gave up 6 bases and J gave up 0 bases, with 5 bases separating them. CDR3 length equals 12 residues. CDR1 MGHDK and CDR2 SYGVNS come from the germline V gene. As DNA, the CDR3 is TGTGCCAGCAGAGGGGTGAACACTGAAGCTTTCTTT. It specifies CASRGVNTEAFF. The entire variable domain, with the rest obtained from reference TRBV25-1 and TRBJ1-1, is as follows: EADIYQTPRYLVIGTGKKITLECSQTMGHDKMYWYQQDPGMELHLIHYSYGVNSTEKGDLSSESTVSRIRTEHFPLTLESARPSHTSQYLCASRGVNTEAFFGQGTRLTVV.

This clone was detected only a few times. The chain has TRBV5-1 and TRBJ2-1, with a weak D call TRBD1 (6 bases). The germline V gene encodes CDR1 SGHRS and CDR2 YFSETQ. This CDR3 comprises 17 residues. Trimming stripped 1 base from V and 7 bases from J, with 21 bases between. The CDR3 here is CASSLHPTGASGNEQFF. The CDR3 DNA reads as TGCGCCAGCAGCTTGCATCCGACAGGAGCGAGCGGAAATGAGCAGTTCTTC.

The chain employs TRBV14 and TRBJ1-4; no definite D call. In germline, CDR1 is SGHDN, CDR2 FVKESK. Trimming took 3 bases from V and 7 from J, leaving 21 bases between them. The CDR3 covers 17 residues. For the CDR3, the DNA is TGTGCCAGCAGCCACAGAAGGGCGGAGCCCGAAGGTGAAAAACTGTTTTTT. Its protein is CASSHRRAEPEGEKLFF.

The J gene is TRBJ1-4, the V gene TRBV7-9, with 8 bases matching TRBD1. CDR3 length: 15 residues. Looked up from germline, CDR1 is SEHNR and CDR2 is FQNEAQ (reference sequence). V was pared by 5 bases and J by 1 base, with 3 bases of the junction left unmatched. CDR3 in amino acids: CASSRDRGTNEKLFF. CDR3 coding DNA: TGTGCCAGCAGCCGCGACAGGGGAACTAATGAAAAACTGTTTTTT. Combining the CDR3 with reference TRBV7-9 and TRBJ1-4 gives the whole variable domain DTGVSQNPRHKITKRGQNVTFRCDPISEHNRLYWYRQTLGQGPEFLTYFQNEAQLEKSRLLSDRFSAERPKGSFSTLEIQRTEQGDSAMYLCASSRDRGTNEKLFFGSGTQLSVL.

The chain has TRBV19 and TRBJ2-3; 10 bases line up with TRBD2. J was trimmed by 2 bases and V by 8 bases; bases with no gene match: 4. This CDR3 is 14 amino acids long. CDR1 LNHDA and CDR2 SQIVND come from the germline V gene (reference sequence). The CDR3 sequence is CASEAGGPTDTQYF. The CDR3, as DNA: TGTGCCAGTGAAGCGGGGGGGCCCACAGATACGCAGTATTTT.

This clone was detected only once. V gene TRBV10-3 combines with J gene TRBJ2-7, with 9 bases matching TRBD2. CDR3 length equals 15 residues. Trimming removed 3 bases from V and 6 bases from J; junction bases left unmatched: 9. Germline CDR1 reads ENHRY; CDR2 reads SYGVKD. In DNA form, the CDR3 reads TGTGCCATCAGTGATGTTAGTAGCGGGAGCACCGAGCAGTACTTC. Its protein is CAISDVSSGSTEQYF.

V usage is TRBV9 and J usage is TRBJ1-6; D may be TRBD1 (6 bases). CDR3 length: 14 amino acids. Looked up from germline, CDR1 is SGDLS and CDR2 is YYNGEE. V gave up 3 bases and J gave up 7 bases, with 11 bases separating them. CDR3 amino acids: CASSDGQPNSPLHF. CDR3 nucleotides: TGTGCCAGCAGCGATGGACAGCCCAATTCACCCCTCCACTTT.